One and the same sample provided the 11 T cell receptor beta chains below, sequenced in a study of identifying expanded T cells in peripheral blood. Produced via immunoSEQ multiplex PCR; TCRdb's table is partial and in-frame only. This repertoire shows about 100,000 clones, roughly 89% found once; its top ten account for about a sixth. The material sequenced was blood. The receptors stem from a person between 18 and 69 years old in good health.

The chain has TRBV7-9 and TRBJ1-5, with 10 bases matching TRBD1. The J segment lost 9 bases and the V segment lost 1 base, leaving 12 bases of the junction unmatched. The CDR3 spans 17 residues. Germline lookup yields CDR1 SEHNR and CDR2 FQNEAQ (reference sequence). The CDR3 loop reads CASSLDRDRGRARPQHF. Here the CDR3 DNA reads TGTGCCAGCAGCTTAGACCGGGACAGGGGTCGCGCACGGCCCCAGCATTTT.

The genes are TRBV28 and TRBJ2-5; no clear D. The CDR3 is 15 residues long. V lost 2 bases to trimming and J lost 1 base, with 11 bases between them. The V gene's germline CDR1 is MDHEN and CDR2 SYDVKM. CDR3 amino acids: CASSLPSAIQETQYF. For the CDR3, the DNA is TGTGCCAGCAGTTTACCTTCGGCCATCCAAGAGACCCAGTACTTC.

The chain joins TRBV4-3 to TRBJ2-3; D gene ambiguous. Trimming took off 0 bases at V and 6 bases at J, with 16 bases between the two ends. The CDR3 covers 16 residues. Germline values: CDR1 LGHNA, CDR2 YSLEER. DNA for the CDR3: TGCGCCAGCAGCCAAGAGAGGTTCCTGGCATCCGATACGCAGTATTTT. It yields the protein CASSQERFLASDTQYF.

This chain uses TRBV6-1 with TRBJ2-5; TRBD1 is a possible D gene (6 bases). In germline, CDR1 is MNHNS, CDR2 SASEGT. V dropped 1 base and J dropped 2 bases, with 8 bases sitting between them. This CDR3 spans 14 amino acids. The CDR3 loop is CASSEGQEQETQYF. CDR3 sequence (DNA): TGTGCCAGCAGTGAAGGACAGGAGCAAGAGACCCAGTACTTC.

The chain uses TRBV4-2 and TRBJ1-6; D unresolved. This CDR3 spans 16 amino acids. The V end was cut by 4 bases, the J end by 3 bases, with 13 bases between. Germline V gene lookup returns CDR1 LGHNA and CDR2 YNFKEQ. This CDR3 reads CASSPPRADYNSPLHF. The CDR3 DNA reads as TGTGCCAGCAGCCCGCCCCGGGCCGACTATAATTCACCCCTCCACTTT.

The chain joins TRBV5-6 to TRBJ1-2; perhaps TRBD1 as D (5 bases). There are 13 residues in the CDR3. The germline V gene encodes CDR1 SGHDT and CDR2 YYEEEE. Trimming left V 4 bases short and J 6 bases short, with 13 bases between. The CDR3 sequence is CASSISGTHGYTF. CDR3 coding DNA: TGTGCCAGCAGCATATCCGGGACCCATGGCTACACCTTC.

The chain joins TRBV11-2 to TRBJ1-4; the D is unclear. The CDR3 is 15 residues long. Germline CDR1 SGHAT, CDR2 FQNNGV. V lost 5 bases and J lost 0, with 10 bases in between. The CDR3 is CASSRFDSTNEKLFF. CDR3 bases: TGTGCCAGCAGCCGCTTCGACTCAACTAATGAAAAACTGTTTTTT.

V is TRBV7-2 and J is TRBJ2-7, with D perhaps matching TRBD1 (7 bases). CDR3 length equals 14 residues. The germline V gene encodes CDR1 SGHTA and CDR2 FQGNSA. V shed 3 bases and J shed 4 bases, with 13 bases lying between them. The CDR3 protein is CASSFGRGAYEQYF. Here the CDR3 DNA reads TGTGCCAGCAGCTTTGGCAGGGGGGCATACGAGCAGTACTTC.

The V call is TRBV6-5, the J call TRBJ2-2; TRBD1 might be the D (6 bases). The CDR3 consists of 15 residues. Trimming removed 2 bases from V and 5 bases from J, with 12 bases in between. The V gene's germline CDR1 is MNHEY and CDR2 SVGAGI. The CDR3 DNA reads TGTGCCAGCAGTTACCAAGAACAGGGTACCGGGGAGCTGTTTTTT. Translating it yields CASSYQEQGTGELFF.

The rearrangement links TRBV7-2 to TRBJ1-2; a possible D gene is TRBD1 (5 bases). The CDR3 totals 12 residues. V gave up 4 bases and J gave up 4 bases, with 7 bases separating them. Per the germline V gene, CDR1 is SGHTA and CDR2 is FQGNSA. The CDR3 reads CASSWDAYGYTF. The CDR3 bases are TGTGCCAGCAGCTGGGACGCCTATGGCTACACCTTC.

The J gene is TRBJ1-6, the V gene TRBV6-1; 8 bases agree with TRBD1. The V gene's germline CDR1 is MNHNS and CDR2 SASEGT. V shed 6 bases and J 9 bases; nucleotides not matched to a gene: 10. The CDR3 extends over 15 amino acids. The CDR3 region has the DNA TGTGCCAGCAGCCCTGGACAGGGTAATCCTTCACCCCTCCACTTT. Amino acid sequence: CASSPGQGNPSPLHF.